Listed here is a single T cell receptor (beta chain). Its ends do not fully match the called genes, so a read error is possible. Amplification of the TCR beta CDR3 (from genomic DNA) was done by two-round multiplex PCR. First-round PCR used primers specific to each TRBV and TRBJ gene. MiXCR, applied by TCRdb to the multiplex PCR reads, yields one record per CDR3 protein. There are around 19,000 distinct CDR3 sequences in the sample; around 40% occur only once, and approximately 40% lies in the top ten. These data come from a study of prognosis after radiotherapy for stage I lung cancer. Researchers took roughly 6 milliliters of peripheral blood at each of two time points. In germline, CDR1 is SGHRS, CDR2 YFSETQ. The CDR3 is made up of 15 amino acids.

This clonotype was obtained from a donor aged 50 or older with non-small cell lung cancer. This chain connects TRBV5-1 to TRBJ2-7, with D perhaps matching TRBD2 (5 bases). The sample in question was PBMCs, obtained before or after stereotactic body radiation therapy (not recorded which). Here the CDR3 reads CASSLGASYGYEHYF. CDR3 nucleotides: TGCGCCAGCAGCTTGGGGGCTAGCTATGGCTACGAGCATTACTTC.